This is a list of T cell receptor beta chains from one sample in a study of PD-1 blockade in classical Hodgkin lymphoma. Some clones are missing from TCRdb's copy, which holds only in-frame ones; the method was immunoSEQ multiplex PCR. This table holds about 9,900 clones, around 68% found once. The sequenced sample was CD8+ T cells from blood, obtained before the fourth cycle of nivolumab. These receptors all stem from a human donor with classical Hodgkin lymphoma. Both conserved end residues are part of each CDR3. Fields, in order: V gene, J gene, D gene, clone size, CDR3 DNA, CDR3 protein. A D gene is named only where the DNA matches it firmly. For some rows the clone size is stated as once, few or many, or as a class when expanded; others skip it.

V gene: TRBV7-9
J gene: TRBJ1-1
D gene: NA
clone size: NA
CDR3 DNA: TGTGCCAGCAGCTTAGTGGGGGCAGGGCCAGGGGCTGAAGCTTTCTTT
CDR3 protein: CASSLVGAGPGAEAFF

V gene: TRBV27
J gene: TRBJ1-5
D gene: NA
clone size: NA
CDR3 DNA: TGTGCCAGCAGTTTCCAACAATTTAGTCAGCCCCAGCATTTT
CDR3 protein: CASSFQQFSQPQHF

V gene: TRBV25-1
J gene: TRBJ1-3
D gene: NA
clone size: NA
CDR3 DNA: TGTGCCAGCAGTGAATTCACCTCTGGAAACACCATATATTTT
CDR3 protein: CASSEFTSGNTIYF

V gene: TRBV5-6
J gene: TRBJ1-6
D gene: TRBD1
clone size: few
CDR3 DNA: TGTGCCAGCAGCTTGGGGACAGGGACGTTTTCCCTCCACTTT
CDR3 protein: CASSLGTGTFSLHF

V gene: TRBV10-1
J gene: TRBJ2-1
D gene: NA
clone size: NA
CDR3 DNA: TGCGCCAGCAGTGCGGAGGGAAATTGGGACAATGAGCAGTTCTTC
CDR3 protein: CASSAEGNWDNEQFF

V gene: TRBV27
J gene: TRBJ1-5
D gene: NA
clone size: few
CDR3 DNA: TGTGCCAGCAGTTTAAGGGGGAAAGATCAGCCCCAGCATTTT
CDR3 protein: CASSLRGKDQPQHF

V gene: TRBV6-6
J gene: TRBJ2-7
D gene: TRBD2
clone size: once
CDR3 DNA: TGTGCCAGCAGTTACTCGAAGGGCGGGAGGGCCTACGAGCAGTACTTC
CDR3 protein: CASSYSKGGRAYEQYF

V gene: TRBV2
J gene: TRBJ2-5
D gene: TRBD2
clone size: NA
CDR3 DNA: TGTGCCAGCAGCCCCTCAGGGAGGGGAGAGACCCAGTACTTC
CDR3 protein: CASSPSGRGETQYF

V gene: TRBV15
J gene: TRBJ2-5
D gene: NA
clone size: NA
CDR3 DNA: TGTGCCACCAGCAGAGCTACACAGGGACAATCTCGGACCCAGTACTTC
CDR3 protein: CATSRATQGQSRTQYF

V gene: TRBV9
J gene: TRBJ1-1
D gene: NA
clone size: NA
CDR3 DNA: TGTGCCAGCAGCGTAGCACCAGGGGTCACTGAAGCTTTCTTT
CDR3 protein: CASSVAPGVTEAFF

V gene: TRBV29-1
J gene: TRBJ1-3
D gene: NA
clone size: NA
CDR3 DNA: TGCAGCGTTGCGGTGGGGTTCTCCTCTGGAAACACCATATATTTT
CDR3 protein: CSVAVGFSSGNTIYF

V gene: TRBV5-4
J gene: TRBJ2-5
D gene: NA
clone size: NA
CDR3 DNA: TGTGCCAGCAGCTTGCACTTTTTGTACCAAGAGACCCAGTACTTC
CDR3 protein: CASSLHFLYQETQYF

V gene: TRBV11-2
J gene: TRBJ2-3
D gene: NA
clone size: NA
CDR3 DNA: TGTGCCAGCAGCTTAGACTGGACAGATACGCAGTATTTT
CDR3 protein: CASSLDWTDTQYF

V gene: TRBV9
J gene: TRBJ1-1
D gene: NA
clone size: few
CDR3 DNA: TGTGCCAGCAGTGAGGGGGGGAACACTGAAGCTTTCTTT
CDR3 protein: CASSEGGNTEAFF

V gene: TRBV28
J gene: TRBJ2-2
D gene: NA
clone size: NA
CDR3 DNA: TGTGCCAGCAGGGAAGGTACGAACACCGGGGAGCTGTTTTTT
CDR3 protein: CASREGTNTGELFF

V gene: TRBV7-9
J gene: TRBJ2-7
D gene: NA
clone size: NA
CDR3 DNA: TGTGCCAGCAGCCAAAGTTTTGGTTTCGGTAACGAGCAGTACTTC
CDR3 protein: CASSQSFGFGNEQYF

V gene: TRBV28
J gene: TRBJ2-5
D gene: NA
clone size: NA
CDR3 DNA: TGTGCCAGCAGTCCCACAGACGGAAAAGAGACCCAGTACTTC
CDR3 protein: CASSPTDGKETQYF

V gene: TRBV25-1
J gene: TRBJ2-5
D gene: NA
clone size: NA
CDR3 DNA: TGTGCCAGCACTATCCGGGAGACCCAGTACTTC
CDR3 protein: CASTIRETQYF

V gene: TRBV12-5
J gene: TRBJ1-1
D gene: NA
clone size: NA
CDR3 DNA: TGTGCTAGTGGTTTGAAAAGGGGAGGGACTGAAGCTTTCTTT
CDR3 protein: CASGLKRGGTEAFF

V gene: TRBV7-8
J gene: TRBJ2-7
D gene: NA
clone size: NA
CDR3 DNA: TGTGCCAGCAGCTCCAGGGGTCCCTACGAGCAGTACTTC
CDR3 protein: CASSSRGPYEQYF

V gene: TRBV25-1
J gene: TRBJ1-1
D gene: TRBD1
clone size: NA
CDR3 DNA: TGTGCCAGCAGTGTCACAGGGGTAAACACTGAAGCTTTCTTT
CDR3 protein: CASSVTGVNTEAFF

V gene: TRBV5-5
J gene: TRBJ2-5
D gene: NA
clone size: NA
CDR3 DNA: TGTGCCAGCAGCTTTGGACCGTCTTACCAAGAGACCCAGTACTTC
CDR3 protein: CASSFGPSYQETQYF

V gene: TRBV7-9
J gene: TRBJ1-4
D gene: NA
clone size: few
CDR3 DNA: TGTGCCAGCAGCGGCCAGGGGATGGCGAATGAAAAACTGTTTTTT
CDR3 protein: CASSGQGMANEKLFF

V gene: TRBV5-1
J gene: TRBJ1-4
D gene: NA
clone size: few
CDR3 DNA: TGCGCCAGCAGCTTAGGTGAAAAACTGTTTTTT
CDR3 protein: CASSLGEKLFF

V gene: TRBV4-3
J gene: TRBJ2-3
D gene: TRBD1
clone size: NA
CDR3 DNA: TGCGCCAGCAGCTTTCGGACAGGGGAAACAGATACGCAGTATTTT
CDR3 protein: CASSFRTGETDTQYF

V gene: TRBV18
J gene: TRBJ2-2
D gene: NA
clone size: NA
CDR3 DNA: TGTGCCAGCTCACCAGGATCCGCGAACACCGGGGAGCTGTTTTTT
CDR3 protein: CASSPGSANTGELFF